This TCR beta chain is drawn from a study of blood T cell repertoires in COVID-19. Study-level background: Some COVID-19 samples were acute and others convalescent; all came from the United States, Italy and Spain.

This clone is a singleton in its sample. Authors' analysis steps: Reference gene primer amplification yielded estimated nucleated cell counts. The table came from immunoSEQ multiplex PCR; TCRdb's copy has only in-frame clones and leaves some out. For V, J and clone size, that table is used; D and trimming come from the DNA. Of under 200,000 clones in the sample, roughly 90% were seen once. Trimming pared 1 base from V and 2 bases from J, leaving 17 bases between. This CDR3 spans 17 amino acids. The germline V gene has CDR1 SGHDT and CDR2 YYEEEE. The chain is built from TRBV5-6 and TRBJ2-3; TRBD2 might be the D (5 bases). What was sequenced was peripheral blood. The clonotype comes from a man over 45 with acute or convalescent COVID-19. CDR3 sequence: CASSLKTEGGYTDTQYF. The CDR3 DNA reads as TGTGCCAGCAGCTTGAAAACTGAGGGCGGATACACAGATACGCAGTATTTT.